The 5 T cell receptor beta chains below were found in one sample sequenced in a study of Ad26.COV2.S vaccination and SARS-CoV-2 variants. Treatment specified: around 19 received Ad26.COV2.S at low or high dose, single or two shots; about 5 received placebo; per-sample allocation not given. Specimens were obtained on day 63 following the first vaccine or placebo injection. Repertoires were generated with immunoSEQ multiplex PCR, while TCRdb's copy carries only in-frame clones and drops some. The data show fewer than 900,000 clones, 89% seen once. The source material was peripheral blood, sampled in a trial of Ad26.COV2.S vaccine versus placebo. All receptors derive from a person between 18 and 65 years old who received the Ad26.COV2.S COVID-19 vaccine or a placebo.

The rearrangement uses TRBV6-5 and TRBJ2-7; perhaps TRBD1 as D (5 bases). Deletions cut 6 bases from V and 4 bases from J, with 16 bases between. This CDR3 has 14 amino acids. The V gene's germline CDR1 is MNHEY and CDR2 SVGAGI. The CDR3 bases are TGTGCCAGCAGGGGGCAGGGTGGTAGATACGAGCAGTACTTC. It specifies CASRGQGGRYEQYF.

This chain uses TRBV7-9 with TRBJ1-5; tentatively, D is TRBD1 (5 bases). CDR3 length equals 14 residues. Per germline, CDR1 SEHNR and CDR2 FQNEAQ (reference sequence). Trimming shortened V by 3 bases and J by 3 bases, and 9 bases separated the two germline ends. This chain's CDR3 is CASSLTGANQPQHF. The CDR3 DNA reads TGTGCCAGCAGCTTGACTGGGGCCAATCAGCCCCAGCATTTT.

The chain links TRBV6-5 to TRBJ2-7, with D possibly being TRBD2 (6 bases). The CDR3 sequence is 13 residues long. The V end was cut by 6 bases, the J end by 2 bases, with 11 bases between. Per the germline V gene, CDR1 is MNHEY and CDR2 is SVGAGI. CDR3 sequence reads: CASSLRGPYEQYF. CDR3 coding DNA: TGTGCCAGCAGCCTGCGGGGCCCCTACGAGCAGTACTTC.

The chain employs TRBV27 and TRBJ2-5; D unclear. The CDR3 length is 14 residues. The V end was cut by 5 bases, the J end by 4 bases, with 14 bases between. The germline CDR1 and CDR2 sequences are MNHEY and SMNVEV (reference sequence). This chain's CDR3 is CASSPGQHRETQYF. As DNA, the CDR3 is TGTGCCAGCAGTCCCGGGCAACACAGAGAGACCCAGTACTTC.

This clone has more than one count but fewer than ten. Other DNA sequences in the sample encode the same CDR3. This chain joins TRBV18 and TRBJ1-5, with D perhaps TRBD1 (5 bases). This CDR3 region has 13 residues. Germline CDR1 and CDR2: KGHSH and LQKENI. V lost 4 bases to trimming and J lost 5 bases, with 9 bases between them. CDR3 in amino acids: CASSQGRDQPQHF. The CDR3 DNA reads TGTGCCAGCTCACAGGGGAGGGATCAGCCCCAGCATTTT.